One and the same sample provided the 23 T cell receptor beta chains below, sequenced in a study of T cells in Graves' hyperthyroidism and ophthalmopathy. Amplification targeted TCR beta CDR3 regions from RNA transcripts. First-round RT-PCR with HTBI primers amplified the TCR CDR3 region. In TCRdb, the multiplex PCR reads were re-called with MiXCR into one record per CDR3 protein. The top ten clones hold approximately 50% of a sample with hundreds of thousands of distinct CDR3 sequences, about 20% of them seen once. The specimen was blood. The origin of the receptors is a man in his forties with Graves' ophthalmopathy.

This sequence joins TRBV20-1 and TRBJ2-3, with TRBD2 identical over 7 bases. After removal of 0 bases from V and 3 bases from J, the junction contained 6 bases not matched to a gene. Germline-derived CDR1 and CDR2 are DFQATT and SNEGSKA (reference sequence). CDR3 length: 15 amino acids. CDR3 nucleotides: TGCAGTGCTAGAGATTCGAGCGGGGAGACAGATACGCAGTATTTT. Its translation is CSARDSSGETDTQYF.

The V call is TRBV19, the J call TRBJ1-5, with D maybe TRBD1 (5 bases). The ends were cut back, 5 bases at V and 6 bases at J, with 14 bases in the middle. This CDR3 has 14 residues. Germline assignment: CDR1 LNHDA and CDR2 SQIVND (reference sequence). CDR3 loop: CASSHPGARQPQHF. CDR3 coding DNA: TGTGCCAGTAGTCACCCCGGGGCGCGTCAGCCCCAGCATTTT. Filled out from reference TRBV19 and TRBJ1-5, the complete variable domain reads DGGITQSPKYLFRKEGQNVTLSCEQNLNHDAMYWYRQDPGQGLRLIYYSQIVNDFQKGDIAEGYSVSREKKESFPLTVTSAQKNPTAFYLCASSHPGARQPQHFGDGTRLSIL.

The rearrangement uses TRBV5-6 and TRBJ1-2, with 7 nucleotides matching TRBD1. V dropped 1 base and J dropped 3; count of bases not matched to a gene: 3. The germline V gene has CDR1 SGHDT and CDR2 YYEEEE. The CDR3 is 14 amino acids. The CDR3 region is CASSLKGQHYGYTF. The CDR3 nucleotides are TGTGCCAGCAGCTTGAAGGGACAGCACTATGGCTACACCTTC. Using reference TRBV5-6 and TRBJ1-2 for the parts outside the CDR3, the full variable domain is DAGVTQSPTHLIKTRGQQVTLRCSPKSGHDTVSWYQQALGQGPQFIFQYYEEEERQRGNFPDRFSGHQFPNYSSELNVNALLLGDSALYLCASSLKGQHYGYTFGSGTRLTVV.

The rearrangement uses TRBV20-1 and TRBJ1-5, with unresolved D. There are 16 residues in the CDR3. Trimming took 3 bases from V and 2 from J, leaving 17 bases between them. Germline CDR1 reads DFQATT; CDR2 reads SNEGSKA (reference sequence). CDR3 in DNA: TGCAGTGCTAGCCCTAGGTATGGGAAGGGCAATCAGCCCCAGCATTTT. It specifies CSASPRYGKGNQPQHF.

The chain is built from TRBV5-1 and TRBJ1-2; no clear D gene. CDR1 is SGHRS, CDR2 YFSETQ, per germline. This CDR3 has 15 amino acids. Trimming left V 1 base short and J 3 bases short, with 13 bases between. The DNA of the CDR3 is TGCGCCAGCAGCTTGACCTTCCCTGGGGACTATGGCTACACCTTC. Encoded protein: CASSLTFPGDYGYTF.

V gene TRBV5-6 combines with J gene TRBJ2-5; 10 nucleotides align to TRBD1. V shed 3 bases, J shed 2 bases, and the junction held 7 bases outside the gene matches. This CDR3 is 16 amino acids long. Germline-derived CDR1 and CDR2 are SGHDT and YYEEEE. The chain's CDR3 is CASSSGQGDLQETQYF. The CDR3, as DNA: TGTGCCAGCAGCTCCGGACAGGGGGATCTTCAAGAGACCCAGTACTTC.

V is TRBV4-3 and J is TRBJ2-2; D is undetermined. CDR3 length equals 15 residues. V dropped 1 base and J dropped 10 bases, with 16 bases sitting between them. Germline assignment: CDR1 LGHNA and CDR2 YSLEER. CDR3 amino acids: CASSQVPFRGEELFF. CDR3 DNA sequence: TGCGCCAGCAGCCAAGTCCCCTTCCGCGGTGAGGAGCTGTTTTTT.

The CDR3 loop reads CATRAGIGETQYF. CDR3 nucleotides: TGTGCCACCCGGGCAGGGATAGGAGAGACCCAGTACTTC. This chain connects TRBV10-3 to TRBJ2-5; weak D call: TRBD1 (5 bases). Germline V gene sequence: CDR1 ENHRY, CDR2 SYGVKD. The CDR3 runs 13 residues. Trimming cost V 10 bases and J 4 bases, with 16 bases left between them.

This clonotype was recorded at least ten times. This chain connects TRBV12-3 or TRBV12-4 to TRBJ2-7, with TRBD2 identical over 11 bases. The CDR3 contains 14 residues. Losses at the gene ends were 6 bases for V and 5 bases for J; bases not matched to a gene: 6. CDR3 sequence reads: CASSRSGGAHEQYF. The CDR3 DNA sequence: TGTGCCAGCAGCCGTAGCGGGGGGGCGCACGAGCAGTACTTC.

The sample holds a few counts of this clonotype. The rearrangement links TRBV14 to TRBJ2-7, with 9 bases aligning to TRBD1. This CDR3 region has 12 residues. The germline CDR1 and CDR2 sequences are SGHDN and FVKESK. Trimming removed 6 bases from V and 5 bases from J; junction bases left unmatched: 2. CDR3 bases: TGTGCCAGCAGTACAGGGGGCCACGAGCAGTACTTC. Residues: CASSTGGHEQYF.

For this clonotype: A read error is possible here, since a much larger clone lies one base away. V and J are TRBV12-3 or TRBV12-4 and TRBJ1-5; D unclear. This CDR3 region has 14 residues. The CDR3 sequence is CASSLGPRTQSQHF. In DNA, the CDR3 is TGTGCCAGCAGTTTAGGCCCCCGAACTCAGTCCCAGCATTTT.

In its sample, this clonotype was seen many times. The J gene is TRBJ1-4, the V gene TRBV3-1; perhaps TRBD1 as D (6 bases). CDR1 is LGHDT and CDR2 is YNNKEL in the germline V gene (reference sequence). V lost 4 bases and J lost 8, with 17 bases in between. This CDR3 is 15 amino acids long. The CDR3 loop is CASSLNREVGEKLFF. The CDR3 nucleotides read TGTGCCAGCAGCCTAAACAGGGAGGTTGGGGAAAAACTGTTTTTT.

This clonotype was detected many times. In nucleotides, the CDR3 is TGCGCCAGCAGCTTGTTTGGACAAAACTACGAGCAGTACTTC. This codes for CASSLFGQNYEQYF. The V gene is TRBV5-1, the J gene TRBJ2-7; weak D call: TRBD1 (5 bases). The V end lost 1 base, the J end lost 3 bases, and 11 bases lay between the germline ends. From germline, CDR1 is SGHRS and CDR2 YFSETQ. The CDR3 contains 14 residues.

V is TRBV10-3 and J is TRBJ2-7, with D hard to call. Trimming stripped 10 bases from V and 0 bases from J, with 16 bases between. The germline V gene has CDR1 ENHRY and CDR2 SYGVKD. The CDR3 extends over 14 amino acids. The CDR3 sequence is CATNPSASSYEQYF. The CDR3 DNA reads as TGTGCCACCAACCCCAGTGCCAGCTCCTACGAGCAGTACTTC.

This clonotype was detected only a few times. The chain couples TRBV12-5 to TRBJ2-7, with TRBD2 matching over 10 bases. CDR3 size: 14 residues. Losses at the gene ends were 7 bases for V and 2 bases for J; bases not matched to a gene: 5. CDR1 is LGHNT and CDR2 is FRNRAP in the germline V gene. CDR3 loop: CASAIAGGAYEQYF. CDR3 nucleotides: TGTGCTAGTGCTATAGCGGGGGGCGCCTACGAGCAGTACTTC. Complete variable domain (other parts from reference TRBV12-5 and TRBJ2-7): DARVTQTPRHKVTEMGQEVTMRCQPILGHNTVFWYRQTMMQGLELLAYFRNRAPLDDSGMPKDRFSAEMPDATLATLKIQPSEPRDSAVYFCASAIAGGAYEQYFGPGTRLTVT.

Comments on this clonotype: One end of the junction does not line up with germline, which may come from a read error. The chain employs TRBV27 and TRBJ2-1; TRBD2 matches 9 bases. Germline lookup yields CDR1 MNHEY and CDR2 SMNVEV (reference sequence). The CDR3 runs 15 residues. Written as DNA, the CDR3 is TGTGTCAGCAGTTTGATGGCGGGAGGGTACAATGAGCAGTTCTTC. Translating gives CVSSLMAGGYNEQFF.

This clonotype was found a few times. The V gene is TRBV12-3 or TRBV12-4, the J gene TRBJ2-3; 9 nucleotides agree with TRBD1. The CDR3 is 18 amino acids. The V and J ends lost 2 bases and 1 base, in that order; junction bases with no gene match: 10. CDR3 nucleotides: TGTGCCAGCAGTTTAACCCGGGACAGGGTATGGGGCACAGATACGCAGTATTTT. Its translation is CASSLTRDRVWGTDTQYF.

This clonotype turned up a few times. This rearrangement joins TRBV4-1 to TRBJ2-1, with TRBD2 matching 7 bases. Germline V lookup: CDR1 MGHRA, CDR2 YSYEKL. Germline trimming cut 5 bases from V and 2 bases from J; bases unmatched to any gene: 9. CDR3 length: 16 amino acids. CDR3 sequence (DNA): TGCGCCAGCAGCGGGCTGAGTCGGGGGGCCTACAATGAGCAGTTCTTC. Its translation is CASSGLSRGAYNEQFF.

This clonotype was recorded a few times. The genes are TRBV4-1 and TRBJ2-1; TRBD2 agrees at 8 bases. CDR1 is MGHRA and CDR2 is YSYEKL in the germline V gene. The CDR3 runs to 16 residues. Losses at the gene ends were 6 bases for V and 10 bases for J; bases not matched to a gene: 17. The CDR3 protein is CASRTGRGLGDTEQFF. The CDR3 nucleotides read TGCGCCAGCAGAACAGGGAGGGGACTAGGGGACACGGAGCAGTTCTTC.

There are many counts of this clonotype. The CDR3 DNA is TGTGCCAGCAGTTGGTCCAACACAGATACGCAGTATTTT. Protein sequence: CASSWSNTDTQYF. V is TRBV28 and J is TRBJ2-3, with no clear D. CDR3 size: 13 residues. Trimming took off 4 bases at V and 2 bases at J, with 7 bases between the two ends. The germline gives CDR1 MDHEN, CDR2 SYDVKM.

This clonotype was observed at least ten times. The chain employs TRBV3-1 and TRBJ1-1; D possibly corresponds to TRBD1 (5 bases). Trimming left V 2 bases short and J 1 base short, with 11 bases between. Germline loops: CDR1 LGHDT, CDR2 YNNKEL (reference sequence). This CDR3 contains 15 residues. CDR3 coding DNA: TGTGCCAGCAGCCAATATACAGGACAGAACACTGAAGCTTTCTTT. The encoded protein is CASSQYTGQNTEAFF.

The rearrangement joins TRBV19 to TRBJ1-5, with 9 bases identical to TRBD1. V dropped 8 bases and J dropped 4; count of bases not matched to a gene: 9. This CDR3 has 15 residues. CDR1 and CDR2 (germline): LNHDA, SQIVND (reference sequence). The CDR3 DNA reads TGTGCCAGTCAACTGGGACAGGGCGAAAATCAGCCCCAGCATTTT. Amino acids: CASQLGQGENQPQHF. The full variable domain, its missing parts supplied by reference TRBV19 and TRBJ1-5, is DGGITQSPKYLFRKEGQNVTLSCEQNLNHDAMYWYRQDPGQGLRLIYYSQIVNDFQKGDIAEGYSVSREKKESFPLTVTSAQKNPTAFYLCASQLGQGENQPQHFGDGTRLSIL.

This clonotype was found many times. V is TRBV3-1 and J is TRBJ2-7, with D possibly TRBD1 on 7 matching bases. Germline lookup yields CDR1 LGHDT and CDR2 YNNKEL (reference sequence). V dropped 0 bases and J dropped 4 bases, with 16 bases sitting between them. The CDR3 has 16 amino acids. The CDR3 here is CASSQDLSQGGYEQYF. The CDR3 nucleotides read TGTGCCAGCAGCCAAGATCTGAGCCAGGGGGGTTACGAGCAGTACTTC.